This T cell receptor beta chain emerged from a study of blood T cells in healthy people across ages. Alongside a J-beta primer mix, a sample-barcoded 5' primer served in a second PCR lasting roughly 7 to 11 cycles. CDR3-containing paired-end reads numbering at least 2.5 million came from each sample. TCRdb ran MiXCR on the 5' RACE reads and lists one entry per CDR3 protein. The data show approximately 940,000 distinct CDR3 sequences, with about 44% seen just once and around 15% held by the top ten. Germline values: CDR1 MNHEY, CDR2 SVGAGI. This CDR3 has 15 residues. With 2 bases clipped from V and 3 bases from J, the junction kept 5 bases outside the gene matches. Isolation per sample recovered at least 7 million PBMCs.

The source material was blood. The V gene is TRBV6-5, the J gene TRBJ2-3; 7 bases line up with TRBD2. This receptor was obtained from a man aged 30-40 years in good health. The CDR3 bases are TGTGCCAGCAGTTACGGGCAGGGAGGGACAGATACGCAGTATTTT. Protein product: CASSYGQGGTDTQYF.